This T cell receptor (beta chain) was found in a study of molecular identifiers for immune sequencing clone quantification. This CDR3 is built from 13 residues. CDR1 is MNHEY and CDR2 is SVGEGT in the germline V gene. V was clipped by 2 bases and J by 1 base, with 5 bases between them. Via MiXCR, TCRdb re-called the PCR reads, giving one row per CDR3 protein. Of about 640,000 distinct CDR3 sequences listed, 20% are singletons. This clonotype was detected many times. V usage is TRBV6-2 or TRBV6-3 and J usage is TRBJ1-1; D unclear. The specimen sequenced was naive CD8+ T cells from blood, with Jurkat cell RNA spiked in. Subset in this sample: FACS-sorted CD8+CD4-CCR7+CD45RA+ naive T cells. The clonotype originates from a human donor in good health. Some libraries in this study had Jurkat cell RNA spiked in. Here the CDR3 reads CASSYGWNTEAFF. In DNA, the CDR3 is TGTGCCAGCAGTTACGGTTGGAACACTGAAGCTTTCTTT.